The present TCR beta chain was sequenced within a study of blood T cell repertoires in COVID-19. In this sample, this clone turned up once. This same CDR3 is encoded by further DNA sequences in the sample. This CDR3 has 12 residues. Germline assignment: CDR1 KGHSH and CDR2 LQKENI. Trimming pared 2 bases from V and 4 bases from J, leaving 5 bases between. This table comes from immunoSEQ multiplex PCR, and its TCRdb copy is limited to in-frame clones, with some not included. The repertoire holds around 100,000 clones, more than 80% seen once, with around 4.8% in the top ten. This sequence originates from a man older than 75 with COVID-19, enrolled during active disease. What was sequenced was peripheral blood. The chain recombines TRBV18 with TRBJ2-5; a weak D match, TRBD2 (5 bases). The CDR3 sequence is CASSPAGETQYF. CDR3 bases: TGTGCCAGCTCACCAGCGGGAGAGACCCAGTACTTC.